The next 14 T cell receptor beta chains were all read from a single sample in a study of blood T cells in healthy people across ages. With a J-beta primer mix and a sample-barcoded 5' primer, a second PCR ran roughly 6 to 12 cycles. TCRdb independently ran MiXCR on the 5' RACE reads; one entry per CDR3 protein. In the table there are over 600,000 distinct CDR3 sequences, 56% of which are singletons. Sequences were obtained from blood. Receptors were obtained from a man aged 40-50 years in good health.

This clonotype was counted a single time. V is TRBV14 and J is TRBJ1-4; no reliable D call. The V gene lost 0 bases and the J gene lost 7 bases, with 15 bases spanning the gap. The CDR3 contains 16 residues. CDR1 SGHDN and CDR2 FVKESK come from the germline V gene. This CDR3 is CASSQEARPTGEKLFF. The CDR3 DNA sequence: TGTGCCAGCAGCCAAGAAGCCCGGCCAACGGGTGAAAAACTGTTTTTT.

The J gene is TRBJ2-4, the V gene TRBV7-2, with 11 nucleotides matching TRBD2. The J call may not be correct, given that the DNA end is closer to TRBJ2-7. From germline, CDR1 is SGHTA and CDR2 FQGNSA. This CDR3 comprises 14 residues. The CDR3 loop is CASRKLAGAYEQYF. In DNA, the CDR3 is TGTGCCAGCAGGAAACTAGCGGGAGCCTACGAGCAGTACTTC.

J is TRBJ2-1 and V is TRBV2, with 8 bases lining up with TRBD1. This CDR3 contains 16 residues. After removal of 4 bases from V and 4 bases from J, the junction contained 9 bases not matched to a gene. Germline V gene data show CDR1 as SNHLY and CDR2 as FYNNEI. DNA for the CDR3: TGTGCCAGCAGTGTACACGGGACAGGCGCATACAATGAGCAGTTCTTC. Translating gives CASSVHGTGAYNEQFF.

The chain combines TRBV7-2 with TRBJ2-7, with D maybe TRBD2 (6 bases). Germline V gene sequence: CDR1 SGHTA, CDR2 FQGNSA. The V end was cut by 3 bases, the J end by 7 bases, with 16 bases between. This CDR3 region has 14 residues. In DNA form, the CDR3 reads TGTGCCAGCAGCTTCGGAGCGGCGGGACGGGAGCAGTACTTC. Translating it yields CASSFGAAGREQYF.

The chain carries TRBV4-2 and TRBJ1-1; D is unclear. This CDR3 comprises 12 residues. The germline V and J ends were trimmed by 1 base and 4 bases, with 4 bases remaining between them. Germline V gene data show CDR1 as LGHNA and CDR2 as YNFKEQ. The CDR3, as DNA: TGTGCCAGCAGCCAAGGTAGCACTGAAGCTTTCTTT. This encodes CASSQGSTEAFF.

The chain joins TRBV12-3 or TRBV12-4 to TRBJ2-1; the match to TRBD2 covers 8 bases. The CDR3 is 17 residues long. The ends lost 3 bases at V and 3 bases at J; junction bases unmatched: 10. The DNA of the CDR3 is TGTGCCAGCAGTTTTAGAGGCGTAGCGGGGAACTACAATGAGCAGTTCTTC. Translating it yields CASSFRGVAGNYNEQFF.

This clonotype occurred a few times. The rearrangement links TRBV20-1 to TRBJ1-2; D gene unclear. Germline V gives CDR1 DFQATT, CDR2 SNEGSKA (reference sequence). V lost 0 bases and J 4 bases, leaving 6 bases between the germline ends. The CDR3 has 12 amino acids. The CDR3 protein is CSARDESYGYTF. CDR3 nucleotide sequence: TGCAGTGCTAGAGATGAGAGCTATGGCTACACCTTC.

This chain connects TRBV28 to TRBJ1-6, with D maybe TRBD1 (6 bases). Germline V gene lookup returns CDR1 MDHEN and CDR2 SYDVKM. Deletions cut 2 bases from V and 8 bases from J, with 13 bases between. The CDR3 has 15 amino acids. CDR3 coding DNA: TGTGCCAGCAGTTTACGAGACAGGATAGATTCACCCCTCCACTTT. Its protein product is CASSLRDRIDSPLHF.

A few counts support this clonotype. The rearrangement joins TRBV28 to TRBJ2-5, with 7 bases fitting TRBD1. The CDR3 is 14 amino acids. V shed 5 bases, J shed 2 bases, and the junction held 5 bases outside the gene matches. Germline assignment: CDR1 MDHEN and CDR2 SYDVKM. The CDR3 region is CASSTRDRQETQYF. The CDR3 coding sequence is TGTGCCAGCAGTACAAGGGACAGACAAGAGACCCAGTACTTC.

This chain connects TRBV6-1 to TRBJ2-2; 7 bases map to TRBD1. CDR3 length: 15 amino acids. V lost 6 bases to trimming and J lost 6 bases; unmatched junction nucleotides: 10. Germline V CDR1 and CDR2: MNHNS, SASEGT. The CDR3 DNA reads as TGTGCCAGCAGGCCTCTGACAGGGCGGGCCGGGGAGCTGTTTTTT. Its translation is CASRPLTGRAGELFF.

CDR3 DNA sequence: TGCAGTGCTAGACCCCCGGGACAGGGGAAAACTTTCTTT. The encoded protein is CSARPPGQGKTFF. This chain uses TRBV20-1 with TRBJ1-1, with 10 bases lining up with TRBD1. This CDR3 comprises 13 residues. After removal of 2 bases from V and 12 bases from J, the junction contained 9 bases not matched to a gene. The V gene's germline CDR1 is DFQATT and CDR2 SNEGSKA (reference sequence).

The CDR3 is CSARDPRGRGASNEQFF. CDR3 DNA sequence: TGCAGTGCTAGAGATCCCCGGGGGCGGGGGGCCTCCAATGAGCAGTTCTTC. The chain is built from TRBV20-1 and TRBJ2-1, with 8 bases that match TRBD2. V gave up 0 bases and J gave up 6 bases; unmatched junction bases: 13. Germline-derived CDR1 and CDR2 are DFQATT and SNEGSKA (reference sequence). The CDR3 totals 17 residues.

The J gene is TRBJ1-2, the V gene TRBV5-1, with a weak D call TRBD1 (5 bases). V dropped 1 base and J dropped 7 bases, with 17 bases sitting between them. This CDR3 is built from 15 residues. From germline, CDR1 is SGHRS and CDR2 YFSETQ. The CDR3 nucleotides are TGCGCCAGCAGCTTGTTTGACGGTGGGGACGGTGGCTACACCTTC. It encodes CASSLFDGGDGGYTF. The full variable domain, rest sourced from reference TRBV5-1 and TRBJ1-2, is KAGVTQTPRYLIKTRGQQVTLSCSPISGHRSVSWYQQTPGQGLQFLFEYFSETQRNKGNFPGRFSGRQFSNSRSEMNVSTLELGDSALYLCASSLFDGGDGGYTFGSGTRLTVV.

The V gene is TRBV28, the J gene TRBJ2-5; TRBD2 agrees at 10 bases. Germline V gives CDR1 MDHEN, CDR2 SYDVKM. V dropped 3 bases and J dropped 4; count of bases not matched to a gene: 5. This CDR3 spans 15 amino acids. The CDR3 loop is CASSLRAGGRETQYF. CDR3 DNA sequence: TGTGCCAGCAGTTTGCGAGCGGGGGGGCGAGAGACCCAGTACTTC.